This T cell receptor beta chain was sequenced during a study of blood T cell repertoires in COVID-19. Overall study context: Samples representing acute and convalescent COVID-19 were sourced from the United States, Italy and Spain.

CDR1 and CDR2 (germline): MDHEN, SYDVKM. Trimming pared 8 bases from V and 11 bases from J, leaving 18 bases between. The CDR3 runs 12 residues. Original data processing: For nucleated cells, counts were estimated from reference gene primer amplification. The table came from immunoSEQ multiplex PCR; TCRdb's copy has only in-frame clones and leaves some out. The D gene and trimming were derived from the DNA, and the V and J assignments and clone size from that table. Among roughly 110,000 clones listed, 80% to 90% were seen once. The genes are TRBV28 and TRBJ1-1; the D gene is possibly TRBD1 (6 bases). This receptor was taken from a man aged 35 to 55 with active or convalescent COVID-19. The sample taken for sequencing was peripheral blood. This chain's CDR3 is CASSSGTGRAFF. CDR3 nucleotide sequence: TGTGCCAGCTCCTCGGGCACAGGGCGGGCTTTCTTT.